Listed here are 26 T cell receptor beta chains from one sample, sequenced in a study of shared clonotypes between healthy human individuals. Assay: immunoSEQ multiplex PCR; the TCRdb copy retains only in-frame clones and omits some. The sample carries approximately 2,000,000 clones, 85% to 95% recorded once. The sample consisted of naive CD4+ T cells from PBMCs. Documented subset: CD45RA+ positively selected. These receptors were collected from a young man in good health. Some clones in this sample may be carry-over from other donors' samples.

The genes are TRBV19 and TRBJ2-6, with D hard to call. Germline assignment: CDR1 LNHDA and CDR2 SQIVND (reference sequence). The V end was cut by 4 bases, the J end by 0 bases, with 10 bases between. This CDR3 spans 16 amino acids. CDR3 residues: CASSTAANSGANVLTF. In DNA form, the CDR3 reads TGTGCCAGTAGTACGGCTGCAAACTCTGGGGCCAACGTCCTGACTTTC. Full variable domain (rest looked up from reference TRBV19 and TRBJ2-6): DGGITQSPKYLFRKEGQNVTLSCEQNLNHDAMYWYRQDPGQGLRLIYYSQIVNDFQKGDIAEGYSVSREKKESFPLTVTSAQKNPTAFYLCASSTAANSGANVLTFGAGSRLTVL.

The chain has TRBV28 and TRBJ2-1; the D is unclear. Germline CDR1 and CDR2: MDHEN and SYDVKM. Trimming took 8 bases from V and 0 from J, leaving 8 bases between them. The CDR3 spans 13 residues. This CDR3 reads CASRQSSYNEQFF. The CDR3 DNA reads TGTGCCAGCCGCCAGAGCTCCTACAATGAGCAGTTCTTC.

A few counts support this clone. The genes are TRBV2 and TRBJ1-5; the match to TRBD1 covers 10 bases. The CDR3 totals 14 residues. Germline CDR1 is SNHLY and CDR2 is FYNNEI. V lost 7 bases and J lost 7; bases outside the gene matches: 7. The CDR3 protein is CASNIGTGEQPQHF. CDR3 nucleotide sequence: TGTGCCAGCAATATTGGGACAGGGGAACAGCCCCAGCATTTT. Supplemented by reference TRBV2 and TRBJ1-5, the full variable domain reads EPEVTQTPSHQVTQMGQEVILRCVPISNHLYFYWYRQILGQKVEFLVSFYNNEISEKSEIFDDQFSVERPDGSNFTLKIRSTKLEDSAMYFCASNIGTGEQPQHFGDGTRLSIL.

The V gene is TRBV9, the J gene TRBJ2-2; tentatively, D is TRBD2 (6 bases). Between the trimmed V and J ends, which lost 3 bases and 6 bases, there was a span of 12 bases. This CDR3 comprises 14 residues. The V gene's germline CDR1 is SGDLS and CDR2 YYNGEE. The chain's CDR3 is CASSAEGSSGELFF. Here the CDR3 DNA reads TGTGCCAGCAGCGCGGAGGGGTCATCCGGGGAGCTGTTTTTT.

The V gene is TRBV2, the J gene TRBJ2-7, with 7 bases that match TRBD2. Germline V gene lookup returns CDR1 SNHLY and CDR2 FYNNEI. V was pared by 6 bases and J by 9 bases, with 17 bases of the junction left unmatched. The CDR3 contains 15 residues. CDR3 in amino acids: CASRISGGTPATQYF. The DNA for the CDR3 is TGTGCCAGCAGGATCTCGGGGGGAACGCCGGCGACGCAGTACTTC.

A word on this clone: Other DNA sequences of this sample code for an identical CDR3. The chain links TRBV29-1 to TRBJ2-5, with TRBD1 identical over 7 bases. CDR1 and CDR2 from the germline V gene are SQVTM and ANQGSEA. CDR3 size: 12 residues. J was trimmed by 5 bases and V by 6 bases; bases with no gene match: 6. This chain's CDR3 is CSVLRGSETQYF. In DNA form, the CDR3 reads TGCAGCGTACTCAGGGGGTCGGAGACCCAGTACTTC.

CDR3 in DNA: TGTGCCTGTCGTAACAGGTACAATAACTATGGCTACACCTTC. This codes for CACRNRYNNYGYTF. V usage is TRBV30 and J usage is TRBJ1-2, with D possibly being TRBD1 (5 bases). The V gene lost 6 bases and the J gene lost 1 base, with 15 bases spanning the gap. CDR3 length equals 14 residues. Germline V gene data show CDR1 as GTSNPN and CDR2 as SVGIG (reference sequence).

CDR3 in DNA: TGTGCCAGCGCGACTAGCGGGACATACGAGCAGTACTTC. Translation: CASATSGTYEQYF. The genes are TRBV7-3 and TRBJ2-7; 11 positions agree with TRBD2. The CDR3 contains 13 residues. Per the germline V gene, CDR1 is SGHTA and CDR2 is FQGTGA. V was pared by 8 bases and J by 4 bases, with 4 bases of the junction left unmatched.

V usage is TRBV12-5 and J usage is TRBJ1-1; tentative D call: TRBD1 (5 bases). The CDR3 has 14 residues. CDR1 is LGHNT and CDR2 is FRNRAP in the germline V gene. Trimming removed 7 bases from V and 1 base from J, with 13 bases in between. The CDR3 coding sequence is TGTGCTAGTGCACGGGGGATCAAGAACACTGAAGCTTTCTTT. It translates to CASARGIKNTEAFF.

The chain recombines TRBV27 with TRBJ2-1, with 7 bases aligning to TRBD2. Germline assignment: CDR1 MNHEY and CDR2 SMNVEV (reference sequence). The CDR3 length is 16 residues. V lost 0 bases, J lost 10 bases, and 12 bases stayed unmatched. The CDR3 region is CASSLSGSSGLSEQFF. Here the CDR3 DNA reads TGTGCCAGCAGTTTATCGGGGTCTAGCGGACTGTCGGAGCAGTTCTTC.

V gene TRBV5-1 combines with J gene TRBJ2-7; 8 nucleotides align to TRBD1. V dropped 4 bases and J dropped 2; count of bases not matched to a gene: 8. From germline, CDR1 is SGHRS and CDR2 YFSETQ. This CDR3 has 15 residues. The CDR3 bases are TGCGCCAGCAGCCCCAGGGGGCCTGGGGCCTACGAGCAGTACTTC. It is translated as CASSPRGPGAYEQYF.

This clone was seen only a few times. V usage is TRBV30 and J usage is TRBJ1-4; possible D gene TRBD1, 6 bases. CDR1 GTSNPN and CDR2 SVGIG come from the germline V gene (reference sequence). The V end was cut by 2 bases, the J end by 7 bases, with 11 bases between. CDR3 length equals 13 residues. Here the CDR3 DNA reads TGTGCCTGGAGTTCGGGGGCGGCTGAAAAACTGTTTTTT. Protein product: CAWSSGAAEKLFF.

The gene calls are TRBV4-3 and TRBJ2-7; D may be TRBD1 or TRBD2 (5 bases each). V lost 5 bases and J lost 0, with 14 bases in between. Germline V gene lookup returns CDR1 LGHNA and CDR2 YSLEER. This CDR3 is built from 15 residues. The CDR3 sequence is CASSGFGGSSYEQYF. The CDR3 DNA follows: TGCGCCAGCAGCGGGTTTGGGGGTAGCTCCTACGAGCAGTACTTC.

The chain uses TRBV18 and TRBJ2-5; the D gene is possibly TRBD1 (7 bases). There are 12 residues in the CDR3. Germline V CDR1 and CDR2: KGHSH, LQKENI. V gave up 6 bases and J gave up 7 bases, with 12 bases separating them. For the CDR3, the DNA is TGTGCCAGCTCGCGACAGGGAGGGACCCAGTACTTC. This sequence encodes CASSRQGGTQYF.

The chain links TRBV7-2 to TRBJ1-5; D is unclear. Germline CDR1 is SGHTA and CDR2 is FQGNSA. V lost 5 bases and J 9 bases, leaving 17 bases between the germline ends. This CDR3 is 14 amino acids long. This CDR3 is CASSQSPGVGPQHF. The DNA for the CDR3 is TGTGCCAGCAGCCAGAGCCCGGGCGTGGGGCCCCAGCATTTT.

The chain links TRBV7-8 to TRBJ1-5, with 8 bases that match TRBD1. Germline CDR1 SGHVS, CDR2 FQNEAQ. The CDR3 is 17 amino acids. V trimming: 1 base; J trimming: 1 base; junction bases outside the gene matches: 6. The CDR3 spells CASSLGYRGTSNQPQHF. The DNA of the CDR3 is TGTGCCAGCAGCTTAGGATACAGGGGGACGAGCAATCAGCCCCAGCATTTT.

About this clone itself: Other DNA sequences in the same sample also yield this CDR3. The chain combines TRBV29-1 with TRBJ1-2; 9 nucleotides agree with TRBD1. The CDR3 totals 14 residues. The J segment lost 0 bases and the V segment lost 5 bases, leaving 4 bases of the junction unmatched. CDR1 and CDR2 from the germline V gene are SQVTM and ANQGSEA. The CDR3: CSVPGQGTNYGYTF. In nucleotides, the CDR3 is TGCAGCGTTCCCGGACAGGGGACTAACTATGGCTACACCTTC.

The chain uses TRBV6-4 and TRBJ1-2; 8 nucleotides align to TRBD1. V shed 2 bases and J 4 bases; nucleotides not matched to a gene: 3. In germline, CDR1 is MRHNA, CDR2 SNTAGT. This CDR3 is built from 14 residues. CDR3 in amino acids: CASSDPGQGYGYTF. The CDR3 coding sequence is TGTGCCAGCAGTGACCCCGGACAGGGCTATGGCTACACCTTC.

This clone was seen a handful of times. V is TRBV28 and J is TRBJ1-1; 9 bases are a match to TRBD1. CDR1 is MDHEN and CDR2 is SYDVKM in the germline V gene. The V segment lost 8 bases and the J segment 3 bases; nucleotides outside the gene matches: 4. The CDR3 is made up of 13 amino acids. CDR3 protein: CASGTGLDTEAFF. The DNA of the CDR3 is TGTGCCAGCGGGACAGGGTTGGACACTGAAGCTTTCTTT.

This chain connects TRBV2 to TRBJ2-7; D tentatively fits TRBD1 or TRBD2 (5 bases each). Germline V gene data show CDR1 as SNHLY and CDR2 as FYNNEI. The CDR3 is made up of 12 amino acids. V was clipped by 6 bases and J by 6 bases, with 12 bases between them. CDR3 residues: CASSGTSLEQYF. DNA for the CDR3: TGTGCCAGCAGCGGGACGTCCCTCGAGCAGTACTTC.

The V and J genes are TRBV7-9 and TRBJ2-7; 9 bases line up with TRBD2. Germline CDR1 reads SEHNR; CDR2 reads FQNEAQ (reference sequence). CDR3 length: 15 amino acids. Trimming at V came to 4 bases and at J to 3 bases, leaving 7 bases not matched to a gene. CDR3 amino acids: CASSSLAGALYEQYF. The CDR3 nucleotides are TGTGCCAGCAGCTCATTAGCGGGAGCTCTCTACGAGCAGTACTTC.

The rearrangement joins TRBV5-1 to TRBJ2-3, with 7 bases fitting TRBD2. In germline, CDR1 is SGHRS, CDR2 YFSETQ. This CDR3 has 15 amino acids. V lost 3 bases to trimming and J lost 1 base; unmatched junction nucleotides: 5. DNA for the CDR3: TGCGCCAGCAGCTGGCGGGCGGGGGGCACAGATACGCAGTATTTT. It specifies CASSWRAGGTDTQYF.

This clone was observed a few times. This sequence joins TRBV30 and TRBJ1-5; no firm D call. From germline, CDR1 is GTSNPN and CDR2 SVGIG (reference sequence). V was trimmed by 4 bases and J by 2 bases, leaving 9 bases between them. The CDR3 is 13 residues long. In DNA, the CDR3 is TGTGCCTGGACTTCCGGGGGCAATCAGCCCCAGCATTTT. Translating it yields CAWTSGGNQPQHF.

A word on this clone: Other DNA sequences in this sample translate to the same CDR3. J is TRBJ1-1 and V is TRBV28; D might be TRBD1 (5 bases). There are 15 residues in the CDR3. Germline V gene lookup returns CDR1 MDHEN and CDR2 SYDVKM. V dropped 2 bases and J dropped 4 bases, with 14 bases sitting between them. For the CDR3, the DNA is TGTGCCAGCAGTTTACCGCGGCAGGGAGGCACTGAAGCTTTCTTT. Translated: CASSLPRQGGTEAFF.

This clone was recorded once. The CDR3: CASSPLSYGESQYF. Written as DNA, the CDR3 is TGCGCCAGCAGCCCCCTTTCTTACGGGGAGTCCCAGTACTTC. The genes are TRBV5-1 and TRBJ2-5; possibly TRBD2 for D (5 bases). Per the germline V gene, CDR1 is SGHRS and CDR2 is YFSETQ. The length of the CDR3 is 14 residues. Deletions cut 4 bases from V and 9 bases from J, with 19 bases between.

The chain employs TRBV5-4 and TRBJ2-1; D is unresolved. Germline lookup yields CDR1 SGHNT and CDR2 YYREEE (reference sequence). Trimming stripped 4 bases from V and 5 bases from J, with 13 bases between. The CDR3 runs 14 residues. The CDR3 nucleotides read TGTGCCAGCAGCCCCCGGCAGCGTGACAATGAGCAGTTCTTC. Translated: CASSPRQRDNEQFF.